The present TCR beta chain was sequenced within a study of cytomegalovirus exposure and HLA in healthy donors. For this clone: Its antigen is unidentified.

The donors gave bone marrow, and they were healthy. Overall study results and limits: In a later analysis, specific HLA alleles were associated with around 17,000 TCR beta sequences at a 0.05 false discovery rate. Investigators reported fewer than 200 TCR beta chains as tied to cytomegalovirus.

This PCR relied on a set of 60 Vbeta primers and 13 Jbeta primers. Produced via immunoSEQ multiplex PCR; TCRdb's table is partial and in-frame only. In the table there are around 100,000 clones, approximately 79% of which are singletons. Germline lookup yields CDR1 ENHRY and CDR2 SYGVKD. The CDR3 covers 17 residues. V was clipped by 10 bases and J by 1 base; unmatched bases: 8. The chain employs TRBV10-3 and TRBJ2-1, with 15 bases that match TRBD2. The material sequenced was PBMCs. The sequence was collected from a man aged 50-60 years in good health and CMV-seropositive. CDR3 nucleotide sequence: TGTGCCACGGCGGGACTAGCGGGAGGTAGTTCCTACAATGAGCAGTTCTTC. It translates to CATAGLAGGSSYNEQFF.